The 32 T cell receptor beta chains presented below share a single source sample, sequenced in a study of regulatory T cells in long-lasting Graves disease. Time point here: persistent/refractory GD, antithyroid drugs over 5 years with positive TRAb. Construction of the TCR library relied on RNA isolated from PBMCs. Both iRepertoire HTBI primers and Arm-PCR of CDR3 regions were used to build the TCR beta libraries. Each CDR3 protein is one row after TCRdb ran MiXCR on the multiplex PCR reads. The sample has 300,000 to 400,000 distinct CDR3 sequences; around a fifth are singletons. Sequences were derived from peripheral blood mononuclear cells (PBMCs), sampled when the disease was refractory, from a patient treated with antithyroid drugs. The origin of the receptors is a female donor with Graves disease.

The chain combines TRBV7-9 with TRBJ2-7; TRBD1 might be the D (5 bases). Germline CDR1 and CDR2: SEHNR and FQNEAQ (reference sequence). The CDR3 runs to 12 residues. The V gene lost 3 bases and the J gene lost 6 bases, with 9 bases spanning the gap. The CDR3 nucleotides are TGTGCCAGCAGCTTCTTGGGGCTCGAGCAGTACTTC. Encoded protein: CASSFLGLEQYF.

In its sample, this clonotype was seen once. The V call is TRBV7-2, the J call TRBJ2-7, with D maybe TRBD2 (6 bases). The CDR3 is 15 amino acids. V was cut by 1 base and J by 0 bases, with 10 bases left in between. Germline-derived CDR1 and CDR2 are SGHTA and FQGNSA. Written as DNA, the CDR3 is TGTGCCAGCAGCTTAGGCGGGGTGCCCTCCTACGAGCAGTACTTC. Translating gives CASSLGGVPSYEQYF.

The chain uses TRBV7-8 and TRBJ2-3; 12 bases are a match to TRBD1. Germline CDR1 is SGHVS and CDR2 is FQNEAQ. The CDR3 is made up of 16 amino acids. Trimming at V came to 3 bases and at J to 2 bases, leaving 3 bases not matched to a gene. The DNA of the CDR3 is TGTGCCAGCAGCTTCGGGACAGGGGGCCACACAGATACGCAGTATTTT. The encoded protein is CASSFGTGGHTDTQYF.

This clonotype was picked up a small number of times. This may be a read error: a much more frequent sequence differs by one nucleotide. The CDR3 protein is CVCGPEHNSPLHF. The CDR3 bases are TGTGTCTGTGGACCCGAGCATAATTCACCCCTCCACTTT. V and J are TRBV30 and TRBJ1-6; no definite D call. Germline V lookup: CDR1 GTSNPN, CDR2 SVGIG (reference sequence). The CDR3 is 13 residues long.

This clonotype was found many times. The chain combines TRBV12-5 with TRBJ2-7; D remains ambiguous. V lost 3 bases, J lost 4 bases, and 7 bases lay in between. The CDR3 is made up of 12 amino acids. Germline CDR1 reads LGHNT; CDR2 reads FRNRAP. The CDR3 loop is CASGFSPYEQYF. The CDR3, as DNA: TGTGCTAGTGGTTTCTCCCCATACGAGCAGTACTTC.

The chain recombines TRBV20-1 with TRBJ2-2; TRBD1 matches at 12 bases. Germline CDR1 is DFQATT and CDR2 is SNEGSKA (reference sequence). The V gene end was trimmed by 2 bases and the J gene end by 1 base; junction bases not matched to a gene: 8. The CDR3 contains 18 residues. The CDR3 bases are TGCAGTGCTAGAAAGGGACAGGGGGCTTTGGGGAACACCGGGGAGCTGTTTTTT. Protein: CSARKGQGALGNTGELFF.

The chain recombines TRBV20-1 with TRBJ2-2, with 16 positions matching TRBD2. The CDR3 covers 18 residues. Germline V lookup: CDR1 DFQATT, CDR2 SNEGSKA (reference sequence). V dropped 5 bases and J dropped 6; count of bases not matched to a gene: 12. CDR3: CSAPGLAGGPSSPGELFF. The CDR3 region has the DNA TGCAGTGCTCCGGGACTAGCGGGAGGGCCCTCTTCCCCCGGGGAGCTGTTTTTT.

At least ten counts were recorded for this clonotype. The rearrangement joins TRBV20-1 to TRBJ2-4, with 10 nucleotides matching TRBD1. Germline trimming cut 6 bases from V and 5 bases from J; bases unmatched to any gene: 1. The germline CDR1 and CDR2 sequences are DFQATT and SNEGSKA (reference sequence). The CDR3 extends over 12 amino acids. The CDR3 region has the DNA TGCAGTGCCGGGACAGGGGAAAACATTCAGTACTTC. This translates into CSAGTGENIQYF.

This clonotype has ten or more counts. This rearrangement joins TRBV7-8 to TRBJ2-7; 9 nucleotides agree with TRBD1. This CDR3 has 14 amino acids. The germline V gene encodes CDR1 SGHVS and CDR2 FQNEAQ. V gave up 5 bases and J gave up 7 bases; unmatched junction bases: 9. CDR3 sequence: CASSLPQGAQEQYF. In DNA, the CDR3 is TGTGCCAGCAGCCTACCACAGGGGGCGCAGGAGCAGTACTTC.

This clonotype was seen ten or more times. V usage is TRBV28 and J usage is TRBJ1-1, with 9 nucleotides matching TRBD1. The CDR3 covers 20 residues. V was clipped by 6 bases and J by 1 base; unmatched bases: 21. Germline V gives CDR1 MDHEN, CDR2 SYDVKM. As DNA, the CDR3 is TGTGCCAGCAGAAGCCCGCGGCTTGGGACAGGGCCCACGCCGAACACTGAAGCTTTCTTT. Encoded protein: CASRSPRLGTGPTPNTEAFF. The complete variable domain, with remaining parts taken from reference TRBV28 and TRBJ1-1, reads DVKVTQSSRYLVKRTGEKVFLECVQDMDHENMFWYRQDPGLGLRLIYFSYDVKMKEKGDIPEGYSVSREKKERFSLILESASTNQTSMYLCASRSPRLGTGPTPNTEAFFGQGTRLTVV.

In this sample, this clonotype turned up many times. The chain recombines TRBV28 with TRBJ2-7, with D possibly TRBD2 on 6 matching bases. The V gene's germline CDR1 is MDHEN and CDR2 SYDVKM. V lost 6 bases and J lost 7, with 22 bases in between. The CDR3 has 15 residues. CDR3 sequence: CASSRAAGRPREQYF. The CDR3 region has the DNA TGTGCCAGCAGCCGGGCCGCGGGACGCCCTAGAGAGCAGTACTTC. The variable domain in full, completed from reference TRBV28 and TRBJ2-7, reads DVKVTQSSRYLVKRTGEKVFLECVQDMDHENMFWYRQDPGLGLRLIYFSYDVKMKEKGDIPEGYSVSREKKERFSLILESASTNQTSMYLCASSRAAGRPREQYFGPGTRLTVT.

This clonotype was seen only once. This chain connects TRBV12-3 or TRBV12-4 to TRBJ2-3; 11 bases fit TRBD2. The CDR3 is 15 residues long. The junction had 5 bases not matched to a gene; V was cut back by 5 bases and J by 4 bases. CDR3 nucleotides: TGTGCCAGCAGTACCGGGACTAGCGGTCCAGATACGCAGTATTTT. It encodes CASSTGTSGPDTQYF.

V is TRBV18 and J is TRBJ1-5; D is unclear. The V gene lost 2 bases and the J gene lost 5 bases, with 7 bases spanning the gap. The CDR3 length is 13 residues. From germline, CDR1 is KGHSH and CDR2 LQKENI. The CDR3 DNA is TGTGCCAGCTCACCAGAGGGTTATCAGCCCCAGCATTTT. This gives the protein CASSPEGYQPQHF.

This clonotype was seen ten or more times. V is TRBV28 and J is TRBJ1-2; TRBD1 matches 10 bases. Germline CDR1 is MDHEN and CDR2 is SYDVKM. Trimming removed 5 bases from V and 5 bases from J; junction bases left unmatched: 8. The CDR3 totals 15 residues. The CDR3 is CASSLPEGQGYGYTF. The CDR3 DNA sequence: TGTGCCAGCAGTCTACCGGAGGGACAGGGGTATGGCTACACCTTC.

There are a few counts of this clonotype. This chain joins TRBV6-1 and TRBJ1-1; D is unclear. Germline V CDR1 and CDR2: MNHNS, SASEGT. This CDR3 has 14 amino acids. V was cut by 5 bases and J by 0 bases, with 10 bases left in between. The CDR3 protein is CASSKRSMNTEAFF. CDR3 bases: TGTGCCAGCAGTAAGAGGAGCATGAACACTGAAGCTTTCTTT.

This clonotype appeared a few times. V usage is TRBV14 and J usage is TRBJ1-5; tentatively, D is TRBD1 (6 bases). Germline V gives CDR1 SGHDN, CDR2 FVKESK. The V gene lost 2 bases and the J gene lost 0 bases, with 17 bases spanning the gap. The CDR3 length is 18 residues. CDR3 DNA sequence: TGTGCCAGCAGCCAACAAAGAGGAGGGGGATATAGCAATCAGCCCCAGCATTTT. This sequence encodes CASSQQRGGGYSNQPQHF.

This clonotype was counted many times. The chain is built from TRBV5-1 and TRBJ2-7; D gene ambiguous. Trimming left V 0 bases short and J 6 bases short, with 13 bases between. The CDR3 runs to 14 residues. Germline V gives CDR1 SGHRS, CDR2 YFSETQ. This CDR3 reads CASSLDLVEGEQYF. CDR3 nucleotides: TGCGCCAGCAGCTTGGACCTAGTAGAAGGCGAGCAGTACTTC.

This clonotype was observed at least ten times. This rearrangement joins TRBV12-3 or TRBV12-4 to TRBJ1-2; TRBD1 matches 9 bases. J was trimmed by 8 bases and V by 3 bases; bases with no gene match: 10. This CDR3 has 15 amino acids. The DNA of the CDR3 is TGTGCCAGCAGTTTGACTACAGGGGGCTCGGGAGGCTACACCTTC. This sequence encodes CASSLTTGGSGGYTF.

In this sample, this clonotype turned up a few times. The chain employs TRBV3-1 and TRBJ1-5; the D is unclear. The germline V gene has CDR1 LGHDT and CDR2 YNNKEL (reference sequence). V was trimmed by 0 bases and J by 4 bases, leaving 10 bases between them. This CDR3 has 15 residues. CDR3 bases: TGTGCCAGCAGCCAAGACGCGGCAGTTAATCAGCCCCAGCATTTT. Encoded protein: CASSQDAAVNQPQHF.

At least ten counts were recorded for this clonotype. CDR3 loop: CASSSLVKAPLHF. The CDR3, as DNA: TGTGCCAGCAGCTCCCTGGTGAAGGCCCCCCTCCACTTT. V gene TRBV7-9 combines with J gene TRBJ1-6; D is undetermined. This CDR3 comprises 13 residues. V lost 4 bases to trimming and J lost 13 bases, with 14 bases between them. Germline lookup yields CDR1 SEHNR and CDR2 FQNEAQ (reference sequence).

This clonotype was counted between two and nine times. As DNA, the CDR3 is TGCGCCAGCAGCTTGGGTCCAGGGACAGGGCTCCACGAGCAGTACTTC. This translates into CASSLGPGTGLHEQYF. This chain connects TRBV5-1 to TRBJ2-7; 9 bases are a match to TRBD1. The germline V gene encodes CDR1 SGHRS and CDR2 YFSETQ. The V segment lost 0 bases and the J segment 5 bases; nucleotides outside the gene matches: 9. The CDR3 contains 16 residues.

This clonotype occurred a few times. This chain uses TRBV4-1 with TRBJ2-4; D is unclear. The CDR3 extends over 12 amino acids. Trimming took off 1 base at V and 14 bases at J, with 12 bases between the two ends. CDR1 and CDR2 from the germline V gene are MGHRA and YSYEKL. The CDR3: CASSQVSTNKYF. The DNA for the CDR3 is TGCGCCAGCAGCCAAGTCTCCACCAATAAGTACTTC.

Worth noting for this clonotype: This sequence may be a read error, since a much larger clone differs from it by one base. This chain uses TRBV6-2 or TRBV6-3 with TRBJ2-7; 8 bases map to TRBD1. Per germline, CDR1 MNHEY and CDR2 SVGEGT. The CDR3 covers 12 residues. DNA for the CDR3: TGTGCCAGCACCGGACAGGGCTACGAGCAGCACTTC. Residues: CASTGQGYEQHF.

This clonotype was observed a few times. The chain employs TRBV3-1 and TRBJ2-2; D may be TRBD1 (5 bases). Germline V gene data show CDR1 as LGHDT and CDR2 as YNNKEL (reference sequence). The V end lost 0 bases, the J end lost 5 bases, and 22 bases lay between the germline ends. CDR3 length: 19 residues. CDR3 in DNA: TGTGCCAGCAGCCAAGAATTCGACAGTCCGAATGTTTGGACCGGGGAGCTGTTTTTT. Its translation: CASSQEFDSPNVWTGELFF. Supplemented by reference TRBV3-1 and TRBJ2-2, the full variable domain reads DTAVSQTPKYLVTQMGNDKSIKCEQNLGHDTMYWYKQDSKKFLKIMFSYNNKELIINETVPNRFSPKSPDKAHLNLHINSLELGDSAVYFCASSQEFDSPNVWTGELFFGEGSRLTVL.

There are a few counts of this clonotype. This chain uses TRBV19 with TRBJ1-1; the D gene is possibly TRBD1 (6 bases). V was trimmed by 5 bases and J by 7 bases, leaving 14 bases between them. The CDR3 loop spans 13 amino acids. The germline CDR1 and CDR2 sequences are LNHDA and SQIVND (reference sequence). The CDR3, as DNA: TGTGCCAGTAGTCTTGGGACATTCGGTGAAGCTTTCTTT. It translates to CASSLGTFGEAFF.

This clonotype was observed at least ten times. The chain carries TRBV2 and TRBJ1-5, with no clear D. Between the trimmed V and J ends, which lost 3 bases and 1 base, there was a span of 10 bases. Germline loops: CDR1 SNHLY, CDR2 FYNNEI. This CDR3 comprises 15 residues. For the CDR3, the DNA is TGTGCCAGCAGTGATGGAGGGCAAAGCAATCAGCCCCAGCATTTT. Amino acids: CASSDGGQSNQPQHF.

This clonotype was seen repeatedly, ten times or more. This sequence joins TRBV2 and TRBJ1-3, with D possibly TRBD1 on 6 matching bases. This CDR3 is built from 14 residues. Germline V gene data show CDR1 as SNHLY and CDR2 as FYNNEI. V lost 7 bases and J lost 4, with 14 bases in between. Here the CDR3 DNA reads TGTGCCAGCACCGGGACATTTGCGGGAAACACCATATATTTT. Residues: CASTGTFAGNTIYF.

This clonotype came up a few times. The gene calls are TRBV13 and TRBJ1-1; TRBD1 is a possible D gene (5 bases). This CDR3 comprises 15 residues. With 5 bases removed from V and 1 base from J, the gap between germline ends came to 14 bases. From germline, CDR1 is PRHDT and CDR2 FYEKMQ (reference sequence). The CDR3 DNA reads TGTGCCAGCAGCCCATCCCGCAGGGCGAACACTGAAGCTTTCTTT. The encoded protein is CASSPSRRANTEAFF.

In this sample, this clonotype turned up many times. This sequence joins TRBV7-9 and TRBJ1-5; TRBD1 is a possible D gene (6 bases). Germline CDR1 is SEHNR and CDR2 is FQNEAQ (reference sequence). The V and J ends lost 6 bases and 4 bases respectively, with 13 bases between them. The CDR3 length is 14 residues. CDR3 sequence: CASSLSTGNQPQHF. The CDR3 DNA reads as TGTGCCAGCAGTTTGTCCACAGGGAATCAGCCCCAGCATTTT.

The chain carries TRBV7-6 and TRBJ2-1; 9 bases line up with TRBD2. The CDR3 contains 17 residues. Trimming cost V 2 bases and J 8 bases; bases outside gene matches: 13. The germline V gene encodes CDR1 SGHVS and CDR2 FNYEAQ. The CDR3 is CASSLFSGGLKMDEQFF. The DNA of the CDR3 is TGTGCCAGCAGCTTATTTAGCGGGGGATTAAAGATGGATGAGCAGTTCTTC. The whole variable domain, remainder taken from reference TRBV7-6 and TRBJ2-1, is GAGVSQSPRYKVTKRGQDVALRCDPISGHVSLYWYRQALGQGPEFLTYFNYEAQQDKSGLPNDRFSAERPEGSISTLTIQRTEQRDSAMYRCASSLFSGGLKMDEQFFGPGTRLTVL.

The chain combines TRBV5-5 with TRBJ2-7; D call uncertain. The V end was cut by 0 bases, the J end by 3 bases, with 13 bases between. This CDR3 contains 15 residues. The germline CDR1 and CDR2 sequences are SGHKS and YYEKEE (reference sequence). CDR3 loop: CASSLVGSQVYEQYF. DNA of the CDR3: TGTGCCAGCAGCTTGGTTGGGTCTCAGGTCTACGAGCAGTACTTC.

This clonotype showed up many times. The chain joins TRBV2 to TRBJ2-7; 7 bases agree with TRBD2. This CDR3 has 14 residues. V shed 7 bases, J shed 0 bases, and the junction held 6 bases outside the gene matches. CDR1 and CDR2 from the germline V gene are SNHLY and FYNNEI. This CDR3 reads CASTHRDYSYEQYF. CDR3 DNA: TGTGCCAGCACTCACCGGGACTACTCCTACGAGCAGTACTTC.